The rows below give T cell receptor beta chains drawn from one sample of a study of T cell responses to AZD1222 COVID-19 vaccine. Repertoires were generated with immunoSEQ multiplex PCR, while TCRdb's copy carries only in-frame clones and drops some. The data hold 200,000 or so clones, with 85% to 95% observed a single time. This specimen consisted of peripheral blood, obtained on day 0 of AZD1222 vaccination. These receptors all stem from an adult in good health. CDR3s include the opening cysteine and the closing phenylalanine or tryptophan. Each record gives: D gene, V gene, clone size, J gene, CDR3 length, CDR3 DNA, CDR3 protein. A D gene is named only where the DNA matches it firmly. Where a row states a size, it is once, few, many or the class of an expanded clone; other rows omit it.

TRBD2	TRBV10-2	NA	TRBJ2-1	14	TGCGCCAGCCACGGCCTAGCGGGAGTGAATGAGCAGTTCTTC	CASHGLAGVNEQFF
NA	TRBV5-1	NA	TRBJ2-7	15	TGCGCCAGCAGCTCAATGGACATGAGCTCCTACGAGCAGTACTTC	CASSSMDMSSYEQYF
NA	TRBV24-1	NA	TRBJ1-6	14	TGTGCCAAGCTCCAGGTTACCTATAATTCACCCCTCCACTTT	CAKLQVTYNSPLHF
TRBD1	TRBV5-5	NA	TRBJ2-2	15	TGTGCCAGCAGGATCCGGGACAGGGGGACCGGGGAGCTGTTTTTT	CASRIRDRGTGELFF
NA	TRBV7-9	NA	TRBJ1-2	15	TGTGCCAGCAGCGCAGGGTCTGGGGGGGCCTATGGCTACACCTTC	CASSAGSGGAYGYTF
TRBD2	TRBV3-1/TRBV3-2	once	TRBJ2-1	15	TGTGCCAGCAGTCCCGTAGCGGGGACCTACAATGAGCAGTTCTTC	CASSPVAGTYNEQFF
NA	TRBV28	once	TRBJ1-1	11	TGTGCCAGCACCGGGGGGACTGAAGCTTTCTTT	CASTGGTEAFF
NA	TRBV11-2	NA	TRBJ2-5	11	TGTGCCAGCAGCTTGGGGGCGACCCAGTACTTC	CASSLGATQYF
TRBD2	TRBV2	NA	TRBJ2-7	13	TGTGCCAGCACCGGGACTAGCAGTTACGAGCAGTACTTC	CASTGTSSYEQYF
NA	TRBV3-1/TRBV3-2	once	TRBJ2-1	12	TGTGCCAGCAGCCAAGGGAATGGTGAGCAGTTCTTC	CASSQGNGEQFF
NA	TRBV4-1	NA	TRBJ1-1	16	TGCGCCAGCAGCCAAGTCCCGGCTGATGTGAACACTGAAGCTTTCTTT	CASSQVPADVNTEAFF
TRBD1	TRBV27	once	TRBJ2-2	19	TGTGCCAGCAGTTTATTCTCACCGGGACAGGGGGCGAACACCGGGGAGCTGTTTTTT	CASSLFSPGQGANTGELFF
NA	TRBV28	once	TRBJ1-2	14	TGTGCCAGCAGGAGACAGTTCGGGAACTATGGCTACACCTTC	CASRRQFGNYGYTF
NA	TRBV30	NA	TRBJ2-7	14	TGTGCCTGGAGTGTACGGGCCTCCTCCTACGAGCAGTACTTC	CAWSVRASSYEQYF
TRBD1	TRBV7-2	NA	TRBJ1-4	14	TGTGCCAGCAGCCTCGACAGGGGCCCTGAAAAACTGTTTTTT	CASSLDRGPEKLFF
TRBD2	TRBV7-8	NA	TRBJ2-3	17	TGTGCCAGCAGCCAAGGGACTAGCGGGAGGACATCACATACGCAGTATTTT	CASSQGTSGRTSHTQYF
NA	TRBV11-3	NA	TRBJ2-1	16	TGTGCCAGCAGCTTAGGGGGGTCCCGACTTTACAATGAGCAGTTCTTC	CASSLGGSRLYNEQFF
NA	TRBV30	NA	TRBJ1-1	13	TGTGCCTGGAGTACCACAGGATTCACTGAAGCTTTCTTT	CAWSTTGFTEAFF
TRBD1	TRBV28	NA	TRBJ2-1	15	TGTGCCAGCAGTAGGGCCGGGACAGGGGGCAATGAGCAGTTCTTC	CASSRAGTGGNEQFF
NA	TRBV2	NA	TRBJ1-5	17	TGTGCCAGCAGTCCTTTAAACAGGGCGAGACACTATCAGCCCCAGCATTTT	CASSPLNRARHYQPQHF
TRBD1	TRBV3-1/TRBV3-2	NA	TRBJ1-6	21	TGTGCCAGCAGCCAAGACTTCCGCTCCGGGACAGATGGTCCCGTTTATTCACCCCTCCACTTT	CASSQDFRSGTDGPVYSPLHF
NA	TRBV30	NA	TRBJ1-4	13	TGTGCCTGGAACAGCCAAACGGGGGAAAAACTGTTTTTT	CAWNSQTGEKLFF
TRBD2	TRBV20-1	NA	TRBJ2-5	15	TGCAGTGCTAGTAAGCCAGCGGGAGGGCGGGAGACCCAGTACTTC	CSASKPAGGRETQYF
NA	TRBV7-2	NA	TRBJ2-2	17	TGTGCCAGCAGCTACCCCCCGGGTAGCCCGGGCATCGGGGAGCTGTTTTTT	CASSYPPGSPGIGELFF
TRBD2	TRBV29-1	NA	TRBJ2-5	16	TGCAGCGTTGAGGAAACTAGCGGGAGCCTTCAAGAGACCCAGTACTTC	CSVEETSGSLQETQYF
NA	TRBV19	NA	TRBJ1-5	15	TGTGCCAGTAGTATAGGGGCGCATAGCAATCAGCCCCAGCATTTT	CASSIGAHSNQPQHF
NA	TRBV5-5	once	TRBJ2-7	17	TGTGCCAGCAGCAAGTCCCAGGGCAGGGCTCACGCGAACGAGCAGTACTTC	CASSKSQGRAHANEQYF
NA	TRBV12-3/TRBV12-4	NA	TRBJ2-2	13	TGTGCCAGCAGACAAACTAACACCGGGGAGCTGTTTTTT	CASRQTNTGELFF
NA	TRBV5-1	NA	TRBJ2-7	13	TGCGCCAGCAGATTGGGTCCTACCTACGAGCAGTACTTC	CASRLGPTYEQYF
TRBD1	TRBV19	NA	TRBJ1-1	14	TGTGCCAGTGGAACAGGGGGCCTTGCCACTGAAGCTTTCTTT	CASGTGGLATEAFF
NA	TRBV9	NA	TRBJ1-1	12	TGTGCCAGCAGCCCAGCTGTAGGGGGAACTTTCTTT	CASSPAVGGTFF
NA	TRBV7-2	NA	TRBJ1-2	14	TGTGCCAGCAGCCGTAATCAGGGTTTGTATGGCTACACCTTC	CASSRNQGLYGYTF
TRBD2	TRBV30	NA	TRBJ2-1	17	TGTGCCTGGAATCCCATGGGGGAGCGGGAGGGCCACAATGAGCAGTTCTTC	CAWNPMGEREGHNEQFF